Detailed here is one T cell receptor (beta chain). The antigen is undetermined. This record comes from a study of T cell responses to AZD1222 COVID-19 vaccine. Study-wide context: Second doses that came at about 4 or about 12 weeks were put together.

The CDR3 runs to 16 residues. V shed 6 bases and J shed 6 bases, with 18 bases lying between them. Germline loops: CDR1 SGHTA, CDR2 FQGNSA. Clones were sequenced by immunoSEQ multiplex PCR, and TCRdb holds only the in-frame ones, with some missing. The table includes roughly 160,000 clones, around 90% detected once. General observations from the study: Researchers took repertoire samples only after the peak T cell response had come. Among those given AZD1222, only 6 or 7 were seropositive at baseline. CD4 TCRs covered the whole spike, strongest at regions 160-218 and 743-854.

The sequence came from an adult in good health. V gene TRBV7-2 combines with J gene TRBJ1-6, with a weak D call TRBD1 (5 bases). This specimen consisted of peripheral blood, obtained on day 0 of AZD1222 vaccination. CDR3 nucleotide sequence: TGTGCCAGCAGTTCCCAATTTCAGGGTGGTAATTCACCCCTCCACTTT. Protein sequence: CASSSQFQGGNSPLHF. Combining the CDR3 with reference TRBV7-2 and TRBJ1-6 gives the whole variable domain GAGVSQSPSNKVTEKGKDVELRCDPISGHTALYWYRQSLGQGLEFLIYFQGNSAPDKSGLPSDRFSAERTGGSVSTLTIQRTQQEDSAVYLCASSSQFQGGNSPLHFGNGTRLTVT.